Listed below are T cell receptor beta chains from one sample, sequenced in a study of T cell repertoires in ileal Crohn's disease. Libraries were prepared by immunoSEQ multiplex PCR; TCRdb keeps only in-frame clonotypes and omits some of them. The table lists 8,000 or so clones, 85% of them singletons, with approximately 11% in the top ten. Specimen: ileal tissue. The receptors originated from an adult with Crohn's disease. Each CDR3 is given with its conserved first and last residue. A D gene is named only where the DNA matches it firmly. Expanded clones get a size class; other rows say once, few or many, or leave the size out.

TRBJ1-2	.	TRBV7-2	TRBD1	CASRAPGQANYGYTF	TGTGCCAGCAGAGCGCCGGGACAGGCCAACTATGGCTACACCTTC
TRBJ2-1	.	TRBV5-1	TRBD1	CASSSGQLSNEQFF	TGCGCCAGCAGCTCGGGACAGCTTTCAAATGAGCAGTTCTTC
TRBJ2-7	.	TRBV2	TRBD1	CASRRGGQGLSEQYF	TGTGCCAGCCGGCGGGGAGGACAGGGGTTGTCCGAGCAGTACTTC
TRBJ1-2	.	TRBV18	TRBD1	CASSRTGGDGYTF	TGTGCCAGCTCCCGGACAGGGGGCGATGGCTACACCTTC
TRBJ1-1	few	TRBV6-6	.	CASSYSEVTEAFF	TGTGCCAGCAGTTACTCGGAAGTCACTGAAGCTTTCTTT
TRBJ2-5	.	TRBV18	TRBD1	CASSRPGTGSSETQYF	TGTGCCAGCTCACGGCCCGGGACAGGGTCATCTGAGACCCAGTACTTC
TRBJ2-2	.	TRBV19	.	CATREGELFF	TGTGCCACCAGGGAGGGGGAGCTGTTTTTT
TRBJ2-7	.	TRBV28	.	CASSGTEYEQYF	TGTGCCAGCAGCGGGACGGAATACGAGCAGTACTTC
TRBJ2-7	once	TRBV6-6	.	CASSSPRDQDEQYF	TGTGCCAGCAGTTCGCCCCGGGACCAAGACGAGCAGTACTTC
TRBJ2-1	.	TRBV11-1	TRBD2	CAIPGLGSRKEQFF	TGTGCCATCCCGGGACTAGGGTCGAGGAAGGAGCAGTTCTTC
TRBJ2-2	.	TRBV15	.	CATSGNSGGGNTGELFF	TGTGCCACCAGCGGAAACAGCGGAGGCGGGAACACCGGGGAGCTGTTTTTT
TRBJ2-7	.	TRBV15	.	CATSRGNDKSYEQYF	TGTGCCACCAGCAGAGGGAATGACAAGTCCTACGAGCAGTACTTC
TRBJ2-3	few	TRBV15	.	CATSRDLGASVPQYF	TGTGCCACCAGCAGAGATCTCGGCGCTAGCGTTCCGCAGTATTTT
TRBJ1-2	.	TRBV6-5	.	CASILYVGYTF	TGTGCCAGCATTCTATATGTGGGCTACACCTTC
TRBJ2-2	.	TRBV6-4	TRBD1	CASRETGLGDTGELFF	TGTGCCAGCAGAGAGACAGGGTTGGGAGACACCGGGGAGCTGTTTTTT
TRBJ2-1	once	TRBV5-4	TRBD1	CASSQRQGSYNEQFF	TGTGCCAGCAGCCAACGACAGGGGTCCTACAATGAGCAGTTCTTC
TRBJ2-6	.	TRBV4-3	.	CASSHTQSISGANVLTF	TGCGCCAGCAGCCATACCCAGTCGATCTCTGGGGCCAACGTCCTGACTTTC
TRBJ2-1	.	TRBV18	.	CASSPRQRSSYNEQFF	TGTGCCAGCTCACCCCGGCAGAGGAGCTCCTACAATGAGCAGTTCTTC
TRBJ2-5	.	TRBV7-2	TRBD2	CASSLGRGEKTQYF	TGTGCCAGCAGCTTAGGGCGGGGGGAGAAGACCCAGTACTTC
TRBJ2-1	few	TRBV6-5	.	CASETSNYNNEQFF	TGTGCCAGTGAAACTAGCAACTATAACAATGAGCAGTTCTTC
TRBJ2-3	once	TRBV9	.	CASSVVGTDTQYF	TGTGCCAGCAGCGTAGTTGGCACAGATACGCAGTATTTT
TRBJ1-2	.	TRBV6-6	.	CASSEDPKAGYTF	TGTGCCAGCAGTGAGGACCCGAAAGCTGGCTACACCTTC
TRBJ2-7	.	TRBV6-1	TRBD1	CASIPLRQGYEQYF	TGTGCCAGCATTCCCCTAAGACAGGGCTACGAGCAGTACTTC
TRBJ2-5	.	TRBV6-1	.	CASSASLARGGETQYF	TGTGCCAGCAGTGCTTCACTAGCGCGAGGGGGGGAGACCCAGTACTTC
TRBJ1-2	medium-sized	TRBV7-2	TRBD1	CASTSSQGALGGYTF	TGTGCCAGCACCTCGTCGCAGGGGGCATTGGGAGGCTACACCTTC
TRBJ1-1	.	TRBV10-1	.	CASRGRGAMGTEAFF	TGCGCCAGCAGGGGGCGGGGGGCGATGGGGACTGAAGCTTTCTTT